The next 26 T cell receptor beta chains were all read from a single sample in a study of T cell repertoires in cytomegalovirus infection. TCRdb reprocessed the reads with MiXCR, giving one entry per CDR3 protein. The data contain roughly 230,000 distinct CDR3 sequences, 20% to 25% of them singletons. The material sequenced was CD8+ T cells from PBMCs. These receptors were taken from a human donor in good health (CMV status not recorded). Some clones in this sample may be carry-over from other donors' samples.

The CDR3 sequence is CASGSGGVSPLHF. The CDR3 coding sequence is TGTGCCAGCGGTAGCGGGGGGGTTTCACCCCTCCACTTT. V gene TRBV27 combines with J gene TRBJ1-6, with TRBD1 as a possible D gene (5 bases). CDR3 size: 13 residues. Germline CDR1 MNHEY, CDR2 SMNVEV (reference sequence). V was clipped by 8 bases and J by 9 bases, with 14 bases between them.

This clonotype was seen many times. The chain joins TRBV7-2 to TRBJ1-5; D gene ambiguous. Germline assignment: CDR1 SGHTA and CDR2 FQGNSA. V lost 1 base and J lost 0, with 10 bases in between. The CDR3 totals 16 residues. DNA of the CDR3: TGTGCCAGCAGCTTAGAACGTGTGCCTAGCAATCAGCCCCAGCATTTT. Translating it yields CASSLERVPSNQPQHF.

J is TRBJ2-5 and V is TRBV29-1; D unresolved. The CDR3 runs 11 residues. V was pared by 6 bases and J by 5 bases, with 10 bases between. Germline V gene lookup returns CDR1 SQVTM and CDR2 ANQGSEA. The CDR3 spells CSVPTEETQYF. Here the CDR3 DNA reads TGCAGCGTACCGACCGAGGAGACCCAGTACTTC.

This clonotype was counted at least ten times. V usage is TRBV7-8 and J usage is TRBJ2-3; D gene unclear. The CDR3 contains 15 residues. V lost 0 bases, J lost 0 bases, and 7 bases lay in between. The germline gives CDR1 SGHVS, CDR2 FQNEAQ. DNA of the CDR3: TGTGCCAGCAGCTTAGCGGATACTAGCACAGATACGCAGTATTTT. This encodes CASSLADTSTDTQYF.

This clonotype was observed many times. The chain recombines TRBV7-8 with TRBJ1-5; no firm D call. Germline-derived CDR1 and CDR2 are SGHVS and FQNEAQ. V was pared by 4 bases and J by 2 bases, with 15 bases between. CDR3 length: 16 amino acids. The CDR3 DNA sequence: TGTGCCAGCAGCTCGATGACTCTCTCCGGCAATCAGCCCCAGCATTTT. The encoded protein is CASSSMTLSGNQPQHF.

This clonotype has only a few counts. This chain uses TRBV2 with TRBJ2-7; 7 bases line up with TRBD2. There are 14 residues in the CDR3. V trimming: 6 bases; J trimming: 3 bases; junction bases outside the gene matches: 8. Germline V gene sequence: CDR1 SNHLY, CDR2 FYNNEI. CDR3 in DNA: TGTGCCAGCAGGCCCGAGCGGGGTTACTACGAGCAGTACTTC. Protein: CASRPERGYYEQYF.

This clonotype was counted between two and nine times. The rearrangement uses TRBV20-1 and TRBJ2-2; D possibly corresponds to TRBD1 (6 bases). V was cut by 5 bases and J by 3 bases, with 13 bases left in between. Germline loops: CDR1 DFQATT, CDR2 SNEGSKA (reference sequence). CDR3 length equals 14 residues. The CDR3 sequence: CSASSGDYTGELFF. CDR3 nucleotide sequence: TGCAGTGCTTCTTCAGGGGATTACACCGGGGAGCTGTTTTTT.

This clonotype was counted ten times or more. The chain carries TRBV2 and TRBJ2-3, with 8 positions matching TRBD1. The CDR3 runs 18 residues. Germline V gives CDR1 SNHLY, CDR2 FYNNEI. V lost 10 bases to trimming and J lost 2 bases; unmatched junction nucleotides: 20. CDR3 bases: TGTGCCACAGAGGGACAGGAAATTCGGGGGACGGACACAGATACGCAGTATTTT. It specifies CATEGQEIRGTDTDTQYF.

V gene TRBV7-9 combines with J gene TRBJ2-7; the D gene is possibly TRBD2 (6 bases). The CDR3 has 14 amino acids. V was pared by 3 bases and J by 4 bases, with 13 bases between. Germline CDR1 SEHNR, CDR2 FQNEAQ (reference sequence). CDR3 protein: CASSLEGPLYEQYF. The CDR3, as DNA: TGTGCCAGCAGCTTGGAGGGGCCTTTATACGAGCAGTACTTC.

This clonotype has ten or more counts. The chain recombines TRBV7-2 with TRBJ1-5; the D is unclear. Germline CDR1 SGHTA, CDR2 FQGNSA. The CDR3 runs 15 residues. V lost 1 base, J lost 0 bases, and 7 bases lay in between. The CDR3 DNA reads as TGTGCCAGCAGCTTAGGGATTTATAGCAATCAGCCCCAGCATTTT. The encoded protein is CASSLGIYSNQPQHF.

This clonotype was seen ten or more times. The chain is built from TRBV7-8 and TRBJ2-1, with 12 bases matching TRBD2. CDR3 length equals 17 residues. J lost 4 bases, V lost 4 bases, and 8 bases had no gene match. Germline V gives CDR1 SGHVS, CDR2 FQNEAQ. The chain's CDR3 is CASSSPTSGGPYNEQFF. DNA for the CDR3: TGTGCCAGCAGCTCCCCGACTAGCGGGGGCCCTTACAATGAGCAGTTCTTC.

This clonotype has just a few counts. V usage is TRBV13 and J usage is TRBJ1-1; D is uncertain. The germline V and J ends were trimmed by 9 bases and 3 bases, with 17 bases remaining between them. The CDR3 runs 14 residues. Germline CDR1 PRHDT, CDR2 FYEKMQ (reference sequence). CDR3 bases: TGTGCCAGTAACCGCGTGGGGTTCTACACTGAAGCTTTCTTT. This translates into CASNRVGFYTEAFF.

This chain uses TRBV13 with TRBJ2-1; TRBD2 aligns across 8 bases. The V gene end was trimmed by 5 bases and the J gene end by 2 bases; junction bases not matched to a gene: 8. The germline gives CDR1 PRHDT, CDR2 FYEKMQ (reference sequence). CDR3 length: 16 amino acids. The CDR3 bases are TGTGCCAGCAGCGGTTATAGCGGGGCCGCCTACAATGAGCAGTTCTTC. Protein: CASSGYSGAAYNEQFF.

This clonotype was counted a few times. This chain uses TRBV20-1 with TRBJ1-1; 7 nucleotides align to TRBD1. V shed 0 bases, J shed 2 bases, and the junction held 12 bases outside the gene matches. Germline values: CDR1 DFQATT, CDR2 SNEGSKA (reference sequence). The CDR3 length is 17 residues. CDR3 protein: CSARDHRAGGLNTEAFF. The DNA of the CDR3 is TGCAGTGCTAGAGATCATCGGGCAGGGGGGCTAAACACTGAAGCTTTCTTT.

This clonotype turned up a few times. The chain couples TRBV25-1 to TRBJ2-7, with D perhaps TRBD2 (6 bases). V lost 6 bases to trimming and J lost 5 bases, with 17 bases between them. Germline loops: CDR1 MGHDK, CDR2 SYGVNS. The CDR3 contains 14 residues. The DNA for the CDR3 is TGTGCCAGCAGGGGGGGAGAGTACCCCCACGAGCAGTACTTC. Protein product: CASRGGEYPHEQYF.

This clonotype came up a few times. This chain joins TRBV19 and TRBJ1-1; D not resolved. The CDR3 is made up of 12 amino acids. V was pared by 3 bases and J by 5 bases, with 7 bases between. CDR1 is LNHDA and CDR2 is SQIVND in the germline V gene (reference sequence). CDR3 in DNA: TGTGCCAGTAGTATCGGGTTAACTGAAGCTTTCTTT. Translated, it gives CASSIGLTEAFF.

The chain is built from TRBV6-4 and TRBJ2-1; no clear D. The V and J ends lost 6 bases and 4 bases respectively, with 16 bases between them. The germline gives CDR1 MRHNA, CDR2 SNTAGT. The length of the CDR3 is 15 residues. The CDR3 reads CASSATRLGYNEQFF. Written as DNA, the CDR3 is TGTGCCAGCAGCGCGACCCGTTTGGGTTACAATGAGCAGTTCTTC.

The chain is built from TRBV4-2 and TRBJ1-1; the D gene is possibly TRBD1 (5 bases). V dropped 3 bases and J dropped 1 base, with 12 bases sitting between them. Germline assignment: CDR1 LGHNA and CDR2 YNFKEQ. This CDR3 is 15 amino acids long. Here the CDR3 reads CASSQTGTGNTEAFF. The CDR3 DNA sequence: TGTGCCAGCAGCCAGACCGGGACGGGGAACACTGAAGCTTTCTTT.

The rearrangement links TRBV25-1 to TRBJ2-2; the match to TRBD2 covers 9 bases. Germline trimming cut 3 bases from V and 5 bases from J; bases unmatched to any gene: 7. CDR3 size: 16 residues. In germline, CDR1 is MGHDK, CDR2 SYGVNS. The CDR3 here is CASSDGAGGYTGELFF. In DNA, the CDR3 is TGTGCCAGCAGTGACGGTGCGGGGGGGTATACCGGGGAGCTGTTTTTT.

This clonotype occurred a few times. The CDR3 loop is CASSLSGGTGELFF. The CDR3 region has the DNA TGTGCCAGCAGCTTATCAGGGGGCACCGGGGAGCTGTTTTTT. The chain is built from TRBV7-2 and TRBJ2-2; the match to TRBD1 covers 7 bases. Germline V CDR1 and CDR2: SGHTA, FQGNSA. Germline trimming cut 2 bases from V and 4 bases from J; bases unmatched to any gene: 1. The CDR3 length is 14 residues.

The chain combines TRBV28 with TRBJ2-5, with D possibly TRBD1 on 6 matching bases. The V gene lost 4 bases and the J gene lost 0 bases, with 15 bases spanning the gap. The CDR3 has 16 amino acids. Per the germline V gene, CDR1 is MDHEN and CDR2 is SYDVKM. In DNA, the CDR3 is TGTGCCAGCAGTTCCCGGCGGGCAGGGGACCAAGAGACCCAGTACTTC. Protein sequence: CASSSRRAGDQETQYF.

The chain combines TRBV27 with TRBJ2-3; D might be TRBD2 (5 bases). This CDR3 is 13 amino acids long. Trimming cost V 5 bases and J 5 bases, with 11 bases left between them. Germline CDR1 is MNHEY and CDR2 is SMNVEV (reference sequence). CDR3 loop: CASSGLDQDTQYF. In nucleotides, the CDR3 is TGTGCCAGCAGTGGACTGGACCAAGATACGCAGTATTTT.

This chain joins TRBV6-6 and TRBJ1-5, with no clear D. This CDR3 comprises 14 residues. V was shortened by 6 bases and J by 0 bases, with 9 bases between the two germline ends. In germline, CDR1 is MNHNY, CDR2 SVGAGI (reference sequence). The CDR3: CASSLEYSNQPQHF. The CDR3 coding sequence is TGTGCCAGCAGCCTAGAATATAGCAATCAGCCCCAGCATTTT.

This clonotype was counted ten times or more. This chain links TRBV9 with TRBJ1-5; no firm D call. Looked up from germline, CDR1 is SGDLS and CDR2 is YYNGEE. The CDR3 contains 15 residues. The ends were cut back, 0 bases at V and 3 bases at J, with 10 bases in the middle. As DNA, the CDR3 is TGTGCCAGCAGCGTAGACGGAAGTGTCAATCAGCCCCAGCATTTT. Encoded protein: CASSVDGSVNQPQHF.

The chain recombines TRBV4-1 with TRBJ2-7; TRBD2 is a possible D gene (5 bases). The CDR3 is 15 residues long. V was cut by 2 bases and J by 2 bases, with 13 bases left in between. Germline CDR1 MGHRA, CDR2 YSYEKL. The CDR3: CASSQTSSGTYEQYF. The CDR3 DNA is TGCGCCAGCAGCCAAACCTCCTCCGGGACCTACGAGCAGTACTTC.

The CDR3 protein is CASSEGPRNTIYF. CDR3 DNA sequence: TGTGCCAGCAGTGAAGGTCCACGAAACACCATATATTTT. This rearrangement joins TRBV2 to TRBJ1-3, with no clear D. The ends were cut back, 1 base at V and 5 bases at J, with 6 bases in the middle. The CDR3 contains 13 residues. Looked up from germline, CDR1 is SNHLY and CDR2 is FYNNEI.